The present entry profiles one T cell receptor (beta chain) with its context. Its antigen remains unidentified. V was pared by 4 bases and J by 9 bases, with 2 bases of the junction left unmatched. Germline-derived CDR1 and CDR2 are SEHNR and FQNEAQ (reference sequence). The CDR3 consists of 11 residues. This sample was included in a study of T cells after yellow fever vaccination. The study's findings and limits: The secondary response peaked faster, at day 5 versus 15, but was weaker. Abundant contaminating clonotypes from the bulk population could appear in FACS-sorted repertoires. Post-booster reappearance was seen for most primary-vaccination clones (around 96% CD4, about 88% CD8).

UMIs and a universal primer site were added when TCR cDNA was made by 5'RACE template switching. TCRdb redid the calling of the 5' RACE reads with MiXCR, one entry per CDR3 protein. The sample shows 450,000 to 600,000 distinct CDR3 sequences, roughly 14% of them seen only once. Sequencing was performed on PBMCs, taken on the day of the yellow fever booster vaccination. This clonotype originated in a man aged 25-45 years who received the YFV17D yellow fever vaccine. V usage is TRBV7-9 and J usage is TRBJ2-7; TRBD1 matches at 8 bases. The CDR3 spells CASSSTGGQYF. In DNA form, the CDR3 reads TGTGCCAGCAGCTCCACAGGGGGGCAGTACTTC. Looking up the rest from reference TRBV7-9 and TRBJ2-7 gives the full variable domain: DTGVSQNPRHKITKRGQNVTFRCDPISEHNRLYWYRQTLGQGPEFLTYFQNEAQLEKSRLLSDRFSAERPKGSFSTLEIQRTEQGDSAMYLCASSSTGGQYFGPGTRLTVT.